The rows below give T cell receptor beta chains drawn from one sample of a study of molecular identifiers for immune sequencing clone quantification. TCRdb independently ran MiXCR on the PCR reads; one entry per CDR3 protein. Of about 640,000 distinct CDR3 sequences listed, 15% to 20% are singletons. Sequenced input: naive CD8+ T cells from blood, with Jurkat cell RNA spiked in. Source of these receptors: a human donor in good health. Some libraries in this study had Jurkat cell RNA spiked in. The CDR3 runs from the conserved cysteine through the conserved F or W. Each record gives: V gene, D gene, clone size, J gene, CDR3 DNA, CDR3 protein. A D gene is named only where the DNA matches it firmly. Size tells how often a clone was seen (once, few, many) or the class of an expanded clone, and some rows leave it out.

v_call: TRBV10-3
d_call: TRBD1
clone_size: many
j_call: TRBJ2-1
cdr3_nt: TGTGCCATCAGTGAAGGGGGCCCGGGGAATGAGCAGTTCTTC
cdr3_aa: CAISEGGPGNEQFF

v_call: TRBV27
d_call: NA
clone_size: few
j_call: TRBJ2-6
cdr3_nt: TGTGCCAGCAGTTTTCAGGCTGGGGCCAACGTCCTGACTTTC
cdr3_aa: CASSFQAGANVLTF

v_call: TRBV29-1
d_call: TRBD2
clone_size: many
j_call: TRBJ2-7
cdr3_nt: TGCAGCGCACTAGGGACTAGCGGGACCTACGAGCAGTACTTC
cdr3_aa: CSALGTSGTYEQYF

v_call: TRBV28
d_call: NA
clone_size: many
j_call: TRBJ1-5
cdr3_nt: TGTGCCAGCATTCGTGACAGCCCGAATCAGCCCCAGCATTTT
cdr3_aa: CASIRDSPNQPQHF

v_call: TRBV28
d_call: TRBD1
clone_size: NA
j_call: TRBJ1-6
cdr3_nt: TGTGCCAGCAGAGGACAGGGAGAAACTTACTCCTATAATTCACCCCTCCACTTT
cdr3_aa: CASRGQGETYSYNSPLHF

v_call: TRBV10-3
d_call: NA
clone_size: few
j_call: TRBJ2-1
cdr3_nt: TGTGCCATCAGTGAGTCCGAGGGAGTGGGCTACAATGAGCAGTTCTTC
cdr3_aa: CAISESEGVGYNEQFF

v_call: TRBV5-6
d_call: NA
clone_size: many
j_call: TRBJ1-1
cdr3_nt: TGTGCCCCCACGTCCGGGTCTGAGAACACTGAAGCTTTCTTT
cdr3_aa: CAPTSGSENTEAFF

v_call: TRBV20-1
d_call: NA
clone_size: many
j_call: TRBJ1-4
cdr3_nt: TGCAGTGCTAGGGGGCTACCTAATGAAAAACTGTTTTTT
cdr3_aa: CSARGLPNEKLFF

v_call: TRBV19
d_call: TRBD1
clone_size: NA
j_call: TRBJ1-4
cdr3_nt: TGTGCCAGTAGTCCACAGGGACAGGTTGCAACTAATGAAAAACTGTTTTTT
cdr3_aa: CASSPQGQVATNEKLFF

v_call: TRBV11-2
d_call: NA
clone_size: many
j_call: TRBJ2-5
cdr3_nt: TGTGCCAGCAGTCGGCCGGGAAGAGAAGAGACCCAGTACTTC
cdr3_aa: CASSRPGREETQYF

v_call: TRBV27
d_call: NA
clone_size: many
j_call: TRBJ2-3
cdr3_nt: TGTGCCAGCAGTTTGGGGACTGAAACAGATACGCAGTATTTT
cdr3_aa: CASSLGTETDTQYF

v_call: TRBV4-3
d_call: NA
clone_size: many
j_call: TRBJ2-7
cdr3_nt: TGCGCCAGCAGCATCGGTCAGGGGACCTACGAGCAGTACTTC
cdr3_aa: CASSIGQGTYEQYF

v_call: TRBV14
d_call: NA
clone_size: many
j_call: TRBJ1-6
cdr3_nt: TGTGCCAGCAAGGGAGGGTCTTCACCCCTCCACTTT
cdr3_aa: CASKGGSSPLHF

v_call: TRBV20-1
d_call: NA
clone_size: NA
j_call: TRBJ1-5
cdr3_nt: TGCAGTGCTAGAGATTTAGGGACGAGCAATCAGCCCCAGCATTTT
cdr3_aa: CSARDLGTSNQPQHF

v_call: TRBV4-3
d_call: NA
clone_size: many
j_call: TRBJ1-2
cdr3_nt: TGCGCCAGCAGCCAAGAGGGCAGGGCCTATGGCTACACCTTC
cdr3_aa: CASSQEGRAYGYTF

v_call: TRBV20-1
d_call: TRBD1
clone_size: NA
j_call: TRBJ2-1
cdr3_nt: TGCAGTGCTAGGACAGGGCTTGAGCAGTTCTTC
cdr3_aa: CSARTGLEQFF

v_call: TRBV9
d_call: NA
clone_size: few
j_call: TRBJ2-7
cdr3_nt: TGTGCCAGTTATTGGGACAGCGGGTCCCTCCAGTACTTC
cdr3_aa: CASYWDSGSLQYF

v_call: TRBV5-1
d_call: TRBD2
clone_size: NA
j_call: TRBJ2-3
cdr3_nt: TGCGCCAGTAACGTATCGGGGGGGCCTAGCACAGATACGCAGTATTTT
cdr3_aa: CASNVSGGPSTDTQYF

v_call: TRBV29-1
d_call: NA
clone_size: many
j_call: TRBJ2-3
cdr3_nt: TGCAGCGTTGAAAATGACGCTAGCACAGATACGCAGTATTTT
cdr3_aa: CSVENDASTDTQYF

v_call: TRBV11-3
d_call: NA
clone_size: few
j_call: TRBJ2-3
cdr3_nt: TGTGCCAGCAGCCGAGGACTAGGGGGGCTCACAGATACGCAGTATTTT
cdr3_aa: CASSRGLGGLTDTQYF

v_call: TRBV27
d_call: NA
clone_size: few
j_call: TRBJ2-3
cdr3_nt: TGTGCCAGCAGTTTATCCCCCTTCACAGATACGCAGTATTTT
cdr3_aa: CASSLSPFTDTQYF

v_call: TRBV6-1
d_call: NA
clone_size: NA
j_call: TRBJ2-1
cdr3_nt: TGTGCCAGCACTATCCCCACCTACAATGAGCAGTTCTTC
cdr3_aa: CASTIPTYNEQFF

v_call: TRBV2
d_call: TRBD1
clone_size: NA
j_call: TRBJ2-7
cdr3_nt: TGTGCCAGCAGGGGACAGGAAGAGCTGCATACCTACGAGCAGCACTTC
cdr3_aa: CASRGQEELHTYEQHF

v_call: TRBV28
d_call: NA
clone_size: NA
j_call: TRBJ1-4
cdr3_nt: TGTGCCAGCAGCCCTTATGCAGGGGCGCCGGTAGGAAAACTGTTTTTT
cdr3_aa: CASSPYAGAPVGKLFF

v_call: TRBV5-4
d_call: TRBD2
clone_size: NA
j_call: TRBJ2-7
cdr3_nt: TGTGCCAGCAGCCCCGGACTAGCTATCGGGTCCTACGAGCAGTACTTC
cdr3_aa: CASSPGLAIGSYEQYF

v_call: TRBV5-6
d_call: NA
clone_size: NA
j_call: TRBJ1-2
cdr3_nt: TGTGCCAGCAGACGGCAGGGAAGTGACTATGGCTACACCTTC
cdr3_aa: CASRRQGSDYGYTF

v_call: TRBV4-3
d_call: NA
clone_size: NA
j_call: TRBJ2-5
cdr3_nt: TGCGCCAGCAGCCAAGAAAGCGGGTACGAAGAGACCCAGTACTTC
cdr3_aa: CASSQESGYEETQYF

v_call: TRBV12-3/TRBV12-4
d_call: NA
clone_size: NA
j_call: TRBJ2-7
cdr3_nt: TGTGCCAGCGGGCCTGTGGACGGCTACGAGCAGTACTTC
cdr3_aa: CASGPVDGYEQYF

v_call: TRBV11-2
d_call: TRBD2
clone_size: many
j_call: TRBJ2-7
cdr3_nt: TGTGCCAGCAGCTTAGAGCGACTAGCGGGGGCCGGAGCGTACGAGCAGTACTTC
cdr3_aa: CASSLERLAGAGAYEQYF

v_call: TRBV7-6
d_call: TRBD1
clone_size: few
j_call: TRBJ2-2
cdr3_nt: TGTGCCAGCAGCTTTTCTGCGACAGGGGCAGAAACCGGGGAGCTGTTTTTT
cdr3_aa: CASSFSATGAETGELFF

v_call: TRBV5-6
d_call: NA
clone_size: many
j_call: TRBJ1-1
cdr3_nt: TGTGCCAGCAGCTTAGACAGTTCGATCACTGAAGCTTTCTTT
cdr3_aa: CASSLDSSITEAFF

v_call: TRBV18
d_call: NA
clone_size: NA
j_call: TRBJ2-2
cdr3_nt: TGTGCCAGCTCACCAAGGGCAGCTTTGAACACCGGGGAGCTGTTTTTT
cdr3_aa: CASSPRAALNTGELFF

v_call: TRBV5-6
d_call: NA
clone_size: many
j_call: TRBJ1-4
cdr3_nt: TGTGCCAGCAGTTGGGGATCTGGAGATGAAAAACTGTTTTTT
cdr3_aa: CASSWGSGDEKLFF

v_call: TRBV19
d_call: TRBD1
clone_size: NA
j_call: TRBJ1-2
cdr3_nt: TGTGCCAGTAGTGGGACAGGGGGACTCGCTAACTATGGCTACACCTTC
cdr3_aa: CASSGTGGLANYGYTF

v_call: TRBV2
d_call: TRBD1
clone_size: many
j_call: TRBJ1-6
cdr3_nt: TGTGCCAGCAGTGAGGGGACAGGGGTTTCTTCACCCCTCCACTTT
cdr3_aa: CASSEGTGVSSPLHF

v_call: TRBV7-9
d_call: TRBD2
clone_size: NA
j_call: TRBJ2-7
cdr3_nt: TGTGCCAGCAGGGCGGGAGAGCTCCAGGAGCAGTGCTTC
cdr3_aa: CASRAGELQEQCF

v_call: TRBV19
d_call: TRBD1
clone_size: NA
j_call: TRBJ2-2
cdr3_nt: TGTGCCAGTAGAATACAGGGGGCACTATTTACGGACACCGGGGAGCTGTTTTTT
cdr3_aa: CASRIQGALFTDTGELFF

v_call: TRBV18
d_call: NA
clone_size: NA
j_call: TRBJ1-1
cdr3_nt: TGTGCCAGCTCACCACCTCAGGGTACCCTTTCTGACGCTGAAGCTTTCTTT
cdr3_aa: CASSPPQGTLSDAEAFF

v_call: TRBV19
d_call: NA
clone_size: many
j_call: TRBJ1-1
cdr3_nt: TGTGCCAGTAGTATTGGGGGCTTGAACACTGAAGCTTTCTTT
cdr3_aa: CASSIGGLNTEAFF

v_call: TRBV3-1
d_call: NA
clone_size: many
j_call: TRBJ1-5
cdr3_nt: TGTGCCAGCAGCCAAGATCGGGGATGGCCCCAGCATTTT
cdr3_aa: CASSQDRGWPQHF

v_call: TRBV2
d_call: NA
clone_size: NA
j_call: TRBJ2-3
cdr3_nt: TGTGCCAGCAGTCAGGGAGTGGGAGTTTCAGATACGCAGTATTTT
cdr3_aa: CASSQGVGVSDTQYF

v_call: TRBV5-1
d_call: NA
clone_size: many
j_call: TRBJ2-3
cdr3_nt: TGCGCCAGCAGCTCCGGGACACTAAACACAGATACGCAGTATTTT
cdr3_aa: CASSSGTLNTDTQYF

v_call: TRBV4-3
d_call: NA
clone_size: many
j_call: TRBJ2-3
cdr3_nt: TGCGCCAGCAGCCAAGGGGCCCGCCTTACCACAGATACGCAGTATTTT
cdr3_aa: CASSQGARLTTDTQYF

v_call: TRBV4-3
d_call: NA
clone_size: many
j_call: TRBJ2-3
cdr3_nt: TGCGCCAGCAGCCCCCACTCGGTAGCCGCAGATACGCAGTATTTT
cdr3_aa: CASSPHSVAADTQYF

v_call: TRBV19
d_call: TRBD2
clone_size: NA
j_call: TRBJ2-1
cdr3_nt: TGTGCCAGTTCGGGAGGCCCTGGGTATGAGCAGTTCTTC
cdr3_aa: CASSGGPGYEQFF

v_call: TRBV29-1
d_call: TRBD1
clone_size: many
j_call: TRBJ1-1
cdr3_nt: TGCAGCGTAAGGACAGGCCTGAGCACTGAAGCTTTCTTT
cdr3_aa: CSVRTGLSTEAFF

v_call: TRBV4-1
d_call: TRBD2
clone_size: NA
j_call: TRBJ2-3
cdr3_nt: TGCGCCAGCAGCCAAGTTTCGTGGGTGGGAGGGCCAACAGATACGCAGTATTTT
cdr3_aa: CASSQVSWVGGPTDTQYF

v_call: TRBV7-2
d_call: TRBD2
clone_size: many
j_call: TRBJ2-3
cdr3_nt: TGTGCCAGCAGCCCTGGACTAGCGGGGCCCCGTGATACGCAGTATTTT
cdr3_aa: CASSPGLAGPRDTQYF

v_call: TRBV2
d_call: NA
clone_size: many
j_call: TRBJ2-3
cdr3_nt: TGTGCCAGCAGTGAAGTTGTTATTAGCGGTCGCACAGATACGCAGTATTTT
cdr3_aa: CASSEVVISGRTDTQYF

v_call: TRBV19
d_call: TRBD1
clone_size: few
j_call: TRBJ1-2
cdr3_nt: TGTGCCAGTAGTACCCTCGGGGACAGCGTGTCCCAATATGGCTACACCTTC
cdr3_aa: CASSTLGDSVSQYGYTF

v_call: TRBV2
d_call: NA
clone_size: NA
j_call: TRBJ1-4
cdr3_nt: TGTGCCAGCAGAGAGACTATAGATTCTACAGAACGGGAAAAACTGTTTTTT
cdr3_aa: CASRETIDSTEREKLFF

v_call: TRBV10-2
d_call: TRBD2
clone_size: few
j_call: TRBJ2-7
cdr3_nt: TGCGCCAGCAGTGAGTCGCCTAGCGGGGGTTACGAGCAGTACTTC
cdr3_aa: CASSESPSGGYEQYF

v_call: TRBV12-3/TRBV12-4
d_call: NA
clone_size: many
j_call: TRBJ2-2
cdr3_nt: TGTGCCAGCAGTTTCCTTATAACCGGGGAGCTGTTTTTT
cdr3_aa: CASSFLITGELFF

v_call: TRBV12-3/TRBV12-4
d_call: TRBD1
clone_size: many
j_call: TRBJ2-3
cdr3_nt: TGTGCCAGCAGTCCAGGGACAGGGGTCATGTATTTT
cdr3_aa: CASSPGTGVMYF

v_call: TRBV3-1
d_call: NA
clone_size: few
j_call: TRBJ2-7
cdr3_nt: TGTGCCGGCAGCCAAGGAGGAGGGGGCGACGAGCAGTACTTC
cdr3_aa: CAGSQGGGGDEQYF

v_call: TRBV20-1
d_call: NA
clone_size: NA
j_call: TRBJ2-2
cdr3_nt: TGCAGTGTTACCGACTACCTGGAGTCCGCCGGGGAGCTGTTTTTT
cdr3_aa: CSVTDYLESAGELFF

v_call: TRBV28
d_call: NA
clone_size: many
j_call: TRBJ1-3
cdr3_nt: TGTGCCAGCAGCCCTGACCGGCTCTCTGGAAACACCATATATTTT
cdr3_aa: CASSPDRLSGNTIYF